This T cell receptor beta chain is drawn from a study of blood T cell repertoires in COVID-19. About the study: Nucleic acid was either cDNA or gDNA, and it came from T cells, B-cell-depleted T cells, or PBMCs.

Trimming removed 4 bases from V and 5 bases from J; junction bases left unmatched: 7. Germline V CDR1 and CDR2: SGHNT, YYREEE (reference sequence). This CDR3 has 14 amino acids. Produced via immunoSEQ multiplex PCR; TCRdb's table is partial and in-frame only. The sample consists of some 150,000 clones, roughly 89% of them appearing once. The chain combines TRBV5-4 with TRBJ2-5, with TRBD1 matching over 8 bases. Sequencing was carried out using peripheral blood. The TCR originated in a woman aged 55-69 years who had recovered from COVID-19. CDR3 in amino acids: CASSRGQEVETQYF. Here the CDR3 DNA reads TGTGCCAGCAGCAGGGGACAGGAGGTGGAGACCCAGTACTTC.